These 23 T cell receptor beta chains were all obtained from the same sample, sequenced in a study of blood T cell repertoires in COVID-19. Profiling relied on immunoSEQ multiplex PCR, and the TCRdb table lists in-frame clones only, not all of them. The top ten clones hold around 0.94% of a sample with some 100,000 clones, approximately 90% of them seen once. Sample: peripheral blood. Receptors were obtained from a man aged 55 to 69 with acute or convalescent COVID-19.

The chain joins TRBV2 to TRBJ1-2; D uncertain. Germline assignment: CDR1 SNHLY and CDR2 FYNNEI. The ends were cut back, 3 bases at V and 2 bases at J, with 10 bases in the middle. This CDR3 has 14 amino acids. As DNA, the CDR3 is TGTGCCAGCAGTGACGCGGATAGAAACTATGGCTACACCTTC. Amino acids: CASSDADRNYGYTF.

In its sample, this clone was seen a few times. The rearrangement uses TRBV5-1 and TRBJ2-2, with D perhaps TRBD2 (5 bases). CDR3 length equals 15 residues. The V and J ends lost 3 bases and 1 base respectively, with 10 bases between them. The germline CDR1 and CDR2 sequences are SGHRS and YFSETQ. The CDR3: CASSSDGLNTGELFF. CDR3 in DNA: TGCGCCAGCAGCTCTGACGGACTGAACACCGGGGAGCTGTTTTTT.

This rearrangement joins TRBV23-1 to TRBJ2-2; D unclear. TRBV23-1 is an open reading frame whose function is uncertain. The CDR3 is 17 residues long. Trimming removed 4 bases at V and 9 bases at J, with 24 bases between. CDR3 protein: CASSPTGYFQTRWELFF. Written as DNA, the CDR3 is TGCGCCAGCAGTCCCACCGGGTATTTCCAGACCCGGTGGGAGCTGTTTTTT.

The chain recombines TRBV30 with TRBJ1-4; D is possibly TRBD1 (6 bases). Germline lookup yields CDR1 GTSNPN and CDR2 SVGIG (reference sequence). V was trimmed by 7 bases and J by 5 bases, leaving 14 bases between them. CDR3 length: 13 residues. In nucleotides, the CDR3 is TGTGCCTCGATTTACAGGGAGAATGAAAAACTGTTTTTT. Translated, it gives CASIYRENEKLFF.

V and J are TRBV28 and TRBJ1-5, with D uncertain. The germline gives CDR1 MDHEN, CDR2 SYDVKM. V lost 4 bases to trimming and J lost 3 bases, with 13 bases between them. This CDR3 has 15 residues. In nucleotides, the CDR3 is TGTGCCAGCAGTTGGGGAGGAGGGAACAATCAGCCCCAGCATTTT. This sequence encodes CASSWGGGNNQPQHF.

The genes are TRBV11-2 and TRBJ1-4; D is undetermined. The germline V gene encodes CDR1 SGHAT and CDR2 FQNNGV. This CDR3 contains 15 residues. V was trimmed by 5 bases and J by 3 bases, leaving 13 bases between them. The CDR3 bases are TGTGCCAGCAGCCGCACAGCCTCGGCTAATGAAAAACTGTTTTTT. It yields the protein CASSRTASANEKLFF.

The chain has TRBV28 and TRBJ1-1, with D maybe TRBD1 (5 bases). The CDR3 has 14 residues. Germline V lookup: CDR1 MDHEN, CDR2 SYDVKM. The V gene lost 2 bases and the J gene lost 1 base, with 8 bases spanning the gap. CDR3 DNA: TGTGCCAGCAGTTTAGGACACTCGAACACTGAAGCTTTCTTT. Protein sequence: CASSLGHSNTEAFF. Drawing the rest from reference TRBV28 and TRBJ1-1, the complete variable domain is DVKVTQSSRYLVKRTGEKVFLECVQDMDHENMFWYRQDPGLGLRLIYFSYDVKMKEKGDIPEGYSVSREKKERFSLILESASTNQTSMYLCASSLGHSNTEAFFGQGTRLTVV.

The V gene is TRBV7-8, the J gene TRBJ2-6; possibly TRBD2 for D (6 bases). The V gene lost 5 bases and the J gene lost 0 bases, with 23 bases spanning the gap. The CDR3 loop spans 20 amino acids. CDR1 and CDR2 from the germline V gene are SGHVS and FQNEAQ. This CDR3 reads CASSPRWGVVGVSGANVLTF. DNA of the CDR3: TGTGCCAGCAGCCCGAGATGGGGGGTTGTCGGTGTCTCTGGGGCCAACGTCCTGACTTTC.

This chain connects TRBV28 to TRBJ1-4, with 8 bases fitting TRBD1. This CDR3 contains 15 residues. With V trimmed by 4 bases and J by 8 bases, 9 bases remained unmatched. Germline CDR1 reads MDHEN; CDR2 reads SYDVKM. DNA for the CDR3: TGTGCCAGCAGTTCAGCCGGACAGGGTGGCGAAAAACTGTTTTTT. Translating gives CASSSAGQGGEKLFF.

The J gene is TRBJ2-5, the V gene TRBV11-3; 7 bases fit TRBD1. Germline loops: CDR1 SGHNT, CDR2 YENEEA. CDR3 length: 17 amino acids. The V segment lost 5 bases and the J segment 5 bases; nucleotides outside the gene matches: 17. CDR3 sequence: CASSTPGTVRRGETQYF. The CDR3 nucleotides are TGTGCCAGCAGCACTCCCGGGACAGTGCGGAGAGGGGAGACCCAGTACTTC.

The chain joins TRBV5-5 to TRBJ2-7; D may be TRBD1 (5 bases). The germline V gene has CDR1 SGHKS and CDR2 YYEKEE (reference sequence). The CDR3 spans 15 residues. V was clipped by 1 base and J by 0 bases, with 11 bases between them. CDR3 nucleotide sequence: TGTGCCAGCAGCTTGTTGGGGCATAGCTCCTACGAGCAGTACTTC. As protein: CASSLLGHSSYEQYF.

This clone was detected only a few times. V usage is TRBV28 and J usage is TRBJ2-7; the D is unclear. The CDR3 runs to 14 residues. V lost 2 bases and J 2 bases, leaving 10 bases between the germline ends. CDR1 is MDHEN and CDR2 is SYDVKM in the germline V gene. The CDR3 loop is CASSLQRAPYEQYF. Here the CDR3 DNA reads TGTGCCAGCAGTTTACAAAGAGCCCCCTACGAGCAGTACTTC.

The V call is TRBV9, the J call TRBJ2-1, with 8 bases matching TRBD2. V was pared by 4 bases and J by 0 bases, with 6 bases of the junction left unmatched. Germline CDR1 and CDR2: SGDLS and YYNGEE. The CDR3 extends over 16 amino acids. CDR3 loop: CASSPRGGSSYNEQFF. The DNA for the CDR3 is TGTGCCAGCAGCCCCCGGGGGGGCAGCTCCTACAATGAGCAGTTCTTC. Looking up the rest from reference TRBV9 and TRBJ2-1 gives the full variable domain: DSGVTQTPKHLITATGQRVTLRCSPRSGDLSVYWYQQSLDQGLQFLIQYYNGEERAKGNILERFSAQQFPDLHSELNLSSLELGDSALYFCASSPRGGSSYNEQFFGPGTRLTVL.

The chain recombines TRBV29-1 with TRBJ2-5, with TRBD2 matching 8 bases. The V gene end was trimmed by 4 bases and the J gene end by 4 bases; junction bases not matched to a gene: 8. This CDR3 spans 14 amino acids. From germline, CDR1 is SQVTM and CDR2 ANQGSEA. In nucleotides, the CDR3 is TGCAGCGTTGGCCCAGCGGGAGTTTTAGAGACCCAGTACTTC. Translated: CSVGPAGVLETQYF. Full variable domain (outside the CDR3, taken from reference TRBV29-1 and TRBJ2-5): SAVISQKPSRDICQRGTSLTIQCQVDSQVTMMFWYRQQPGQSLTLIATANQGSEATYESGFVIDKFPISRPNLTFSTLTVSNMSPEDSSIYLCSVGPAGVLETQYFGPGTRLLVL.

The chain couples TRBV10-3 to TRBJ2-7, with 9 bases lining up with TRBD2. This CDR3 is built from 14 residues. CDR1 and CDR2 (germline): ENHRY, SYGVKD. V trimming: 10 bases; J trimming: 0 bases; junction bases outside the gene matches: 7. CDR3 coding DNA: TGTGCCACCATGGGTAGCGGGGGCTCCTACGAGCAGTACGTC. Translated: CATMGSGGSYEQYV.

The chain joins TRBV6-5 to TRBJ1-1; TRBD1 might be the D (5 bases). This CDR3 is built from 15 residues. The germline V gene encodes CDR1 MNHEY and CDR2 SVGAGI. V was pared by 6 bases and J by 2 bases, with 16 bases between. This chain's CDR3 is CASRDPGLLNTEAFF. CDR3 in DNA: TGTGCCAGCAGAGATCCGGGACTTCTAAACACTGAAGCTTTCTTT.

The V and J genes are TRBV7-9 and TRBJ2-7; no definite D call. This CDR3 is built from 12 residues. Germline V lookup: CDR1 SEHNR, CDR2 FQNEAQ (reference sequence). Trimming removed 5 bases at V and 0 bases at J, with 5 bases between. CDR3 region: CASSRSSYEQYF. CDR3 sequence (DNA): TGTGCCAGCAGCCGTTCCTCCTACGAGCAGTACTTC.

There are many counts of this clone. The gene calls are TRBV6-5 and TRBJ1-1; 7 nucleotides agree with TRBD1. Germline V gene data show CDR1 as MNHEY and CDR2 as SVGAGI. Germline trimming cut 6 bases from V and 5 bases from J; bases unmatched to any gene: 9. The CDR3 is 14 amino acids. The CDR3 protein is CASRRIEGATEAFF. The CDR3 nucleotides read TGTGCCAGCAGAAGAATTGAGGGGGCAACTGAAGCTTTCTTT.

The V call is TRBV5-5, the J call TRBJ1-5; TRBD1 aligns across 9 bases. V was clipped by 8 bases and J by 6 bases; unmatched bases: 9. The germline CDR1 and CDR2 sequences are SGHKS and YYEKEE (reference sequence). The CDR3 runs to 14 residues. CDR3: CARTGTGLCQPQHF. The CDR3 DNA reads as TGTGCCAGGACCGGGACAGGGCTTTGTCAGCCCCAGCATTTT.

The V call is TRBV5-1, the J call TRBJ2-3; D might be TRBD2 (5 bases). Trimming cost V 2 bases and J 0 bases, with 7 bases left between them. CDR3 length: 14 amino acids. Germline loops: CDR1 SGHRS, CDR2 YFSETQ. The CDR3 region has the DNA TGCGCCAGCAGCTTACGGACTAGCACAGATACGCAGTATTTT. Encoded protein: CASSLRTSTDTQYF. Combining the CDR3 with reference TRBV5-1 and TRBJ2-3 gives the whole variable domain KAGVTQTPRYLIKTRGQQVTLSCSPISGHRSVSWYQQTPGQGLQFLFEYFSETQRNKGNFPGRFSGRQFSNSRSEMNVSTLELGDSALYLCASSLRTSTDTQYFGPGTRLTVL.

The CDR3 spells CASSSRTPRGNTIYF. The CDR3 coding sequence is TGTGCCAGTAGTTCAAGGACACCTCGGGGAAACACCATATATTTT. The chain joins TRBV19 to TRBJ1-3; TRBD1 might be the D (5 bases). CDR1 and CDR2 from the germline V gene are LNHDA and SQIVND (reference sequence). Trimming pared 5 bases from V and 4 bases from J, leaving 15 bases between. This CDR3 is 15 amino acids long.

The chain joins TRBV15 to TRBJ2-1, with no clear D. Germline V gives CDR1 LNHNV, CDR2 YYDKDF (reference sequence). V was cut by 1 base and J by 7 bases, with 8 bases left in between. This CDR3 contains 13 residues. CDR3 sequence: CATSRGTTNEQFF. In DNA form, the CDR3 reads TGTGCCACCAGCAGAGGCACTACAAATGAGCAGTTCTTC.

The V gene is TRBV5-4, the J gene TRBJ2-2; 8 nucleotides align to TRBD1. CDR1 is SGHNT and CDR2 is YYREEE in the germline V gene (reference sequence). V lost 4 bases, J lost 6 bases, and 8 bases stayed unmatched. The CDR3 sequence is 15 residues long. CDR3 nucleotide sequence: TGTGCCAGCAGCAGCGGACAGGGTGATGCCGGGGAGCTGTTTTTT. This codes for CASSSGQGDAGELFF.